Following are 31 T cell receptor beta chains from one sample sequenced in a study of tumor-infiltrating lymphocytes in primary liver carcinoma. Unsorted whole blood served as the source of blood RNA, and germline DNA was extracted as well. Constant-region priming of 500 to 550 ng total RNA yielded TCR beta cDNA. For TCR beta, libraries were produced by three nested multiplex PCR rounds using slightly modified ARM-PCR. The first two PCR rounds used TRBV1-TRBV30 forward primers with a C-beta reverse primer, approximately 11 cycles each. TCRdb re-derived calls from the multiplex PCR reads in MiXCR, one entry per CDR3 protein. The sample lists about 180,000 distinct CDR3 sequences; about 60% were seen once. Sequencing was done on a sample of peripheral blood. These receptors were collected from a man in his forties with primary liver carcinoma and hepatitis B virus infection.

This clonotype showed up just once. Because it lacks the conserved phenylalanine or tryptophan at the end, this CDR3 is likely a read error. Here the CDR3 DNA reads TGTGCCAGCAGCCAAGCAAGCGGATCATACGAGCAGTACTCC. Protein: CASSQASGSYEQYS. The chain uses TRBV4-1 and TRBJ2-7; possibly TRBD2 for D (5 bases). Germline CDR1 is MGHRA and CDR2 is YSYEKL. The CDR3 runs 14 residues.

This clonotype was picked up many times. The chain employs TRBV11-1 and TRBJ2-5; 9 positions match TRBD1. J gave up 2 bases and V 5 bases, and 0 bases lay outside the gene matches. CDR3 length: 13 residues. Germline V CDR1 and CDR2: SGHAT, FQDESV (reference sequence). CDR3 sequence (DNA): TGTGCCAGCAGCGACAGGGGGCAAGAGACCCAGTACTTC. This gives the protein CASSDRGQETQYF.

The chain links TRBV7-8 to TRBJ2-7, with 12 nucleotides matching TRBD1. J was trimmed by 6 bases and V by 5 bases; bases with no gene match: 8. The germline V gene encodes CDR1 SGHVS and CDR2 FQNEAQ. This CDR3 has 15 amino acids. CDR3 amino acids: CASSVTGTGGAEQYF. The CDR3 region has the DNA TGTGCCAGCAGCGTAACCGGGACAGGGGGCGCCGAGCAGTACTTC.

Note on this clonotype: The junction differs from germline at one of its ends, possibly a read error. CDR3 region: CTSSTLAGVVETQYF. The CDR3 DNA reads as TGTACCAGCAGTACGCTAGCGGGAGTTGTAGAGACCCAGTACTTC. The chain joins TRBV5-6 to TRBJ2-5, with 10 bases lining up with TRBD2. The CDR3 consists of 15 residues. The germline CDR1 and CDR2 sequences are SGHDT and YYEEEE.

This chain links TRBV4-1 with TRBJ2-7; the D is unclear. V lost 5 bases and J 2 bases, leaving 16 bases between the germline ends. CDR1 and CDR2 (germline): MGHRA, YSYEKL. This CDR3 has 15 amino acids. The DNA for the CDR3 is TGCGCCAGCAGCACTGTAGATGAACCGCCCTACGAGCAGTACTTC. It translates to CASSTVDEPPYEQYF.

This clonotype appeared many times. The V gene is TRBV11-2, the J gene TRBJ2-1; maybe TRBD2 (6 bases). The CDR3 extends over 13 amino acids. The germline CDR1 and CDR2 sequences are SGHAT and FQNNGV. Trimming took 7 bases from V and 3 from J, leaving 10 bases between them. The DNA for the CDR3 is TGTGCCAGCACTCCCGGGGGCTACAATGAGCAGTTCTTC. Protein: CASTPGGYNEQFF. Drawing the rest from reference TRBV11-2 and TRBJ2-1, the complete variable domain is EAGVAQSPRYKIIEKRQSVAFWCNPISGHATLYWYQQILGQGPKLLIQFQNNGVVDDSQLPKDRFSAERLKGVDSTLKIQPAKLEDSAVYLCASTPGGYNEQFFGPGTRLTVL.

The gene calls are TRBV6-1 and TRBJ2-7; no clear D gene. Between the trimmed V and J ends, which lost 7 bases and 3 bases, there was a span of 10 bases. This CDR3 has 12 amino acids. Germline CDR1 reads MNHNS; CDR2 reads SASEGT. CDR3 loop: CASNDGRYEQYF. CDR3 in DNA: TGTGCCAGCAATGACGGACGCTACGAGCAGTACTTC.

The chain has TRBV6-5 and TRBJ2-1; TRBD2 matches at 8 bases. Trimming removed 10 bases from V and 5 bases from J; junction bases left unmatched: 4. CDR3 length: 12 amino acids. Per germline, CDR1 MNHEY and CDR2 SVGAGI. The CDR3 region is CATGLVNNEQFF. DNA of the CDR3: TGTGCCACGGGACTAGTAAACAATGAGCAGTTCTTC.

A remark on this clonotype: This could be a read error, since a much larger clone is one nucleotide away. The V gene is TRBV14, the J gene TRBJ2-1; 8 bases match TRBD2. This CDR3 is 16 amino acids long. The V gene's germline CDR1 is SGHDN and CDR2 FVKESK. The CDR3 bases are TGTACCAGCAGTGCCGTAGCGGGATGGGTAAACAATGAGCAGTTCTTC. This translates into CTSSAVAGWVNNEQFF.

Worth noting for this clonotype: This may arise from a read error, as a much more abundant clone is one base away. This sequence joins TRBV29-1 and TRBJ2-7; 8 nucleotides align to TRBD2. The CDR3 loop spans 12 amino acids. Germline V gene data show CDR1 as SQVTM and CDR2 as ANQGSEA. The J segment lost 5 bases and the V segment lost 5 bases, leaving 5 bases of the junction unmatched. CDR3 sequence reads: CSVTGLADEQYF. CDR3 in DNA: TGCAGCGTTACCGGACTAGCAGACGAGCAGTACTTC.

The chain is built from TRBV12-3 or TRBV12-4 and TRBJ2-1; 7 bases line up with TRBD1. The CDR3 consists of 15 residues. The V and J ends lost 7 bases and 3 bases, in that order; junction bases with no gene match: 9. CDR3 sequence reads: CASKPRDSDYNEQFF. The CDR3 DNA is TGTGCCAGCAAGCCCCGGGACAGTGACTACAATGAGCAGTTCTTC.

The CDR3 DNA reads TGTGCCAGCAGCCCCAGCCTATACTCCTACGAGCAGTACTTC. Amino acids: CASSPSLYSYEQYF. V usage is TRBV11-2 and J usage is TRBJ2-7; D is unresolved. The germline CDR1 and CDR2 sequences are SGHAT and FQNNGV. Trimming removed 5 bases at V and 0 bases at J, with 11 bases between. There are 14 residues in the CDR3. Full variable domain (rest looked up from reference TRBV11-2 and TRBJ2-7): EAGVAQSPRYKIIEKRQSVAFWCNPISGHATLYWYQQILGQGPKLLIQFQNNGVVDDSQLPKDRFSAERLKGVDSTLKIQPAKLEDSAVYLCASSPSLYSYEQYFGPGTRLTVT.

The table lists this clonotype with many counts. CDR3 amino acids: CASSTPTGTLLNEQFF. The CDR3 DNA reads TGTGCCAGCAGTACGCCCACCGGGACTCTTCTCAATGAGCAGTTCTTC. The chain is built from TRBV11-2 and TRBJ2-1; TRBD2 might be the D (6 bases). This CDR3 is built from 16 residues. The ends were cut back, 6 bases at V and 6 bases at J, with 21 bases in the middle. CDR1 SGHAT and CDR2 FQNNGV come from the germline V gene.

Only a few counts were recorded for this clonotype. The J gene is TRBJ2-1, the V gene TRBV29-1; D not certain. The length of the CDR3 is 10 residues. The germline CDR1 and CDR2 sequences are SQVTM and ANQGSEA. This chain's CDR3 is CSGTSNEQFF. The DNA for the CDR3 is TGCAGTGGCACCTCCAATGAGCAGTTCTTC.

The genes are TRBV12-3 or TRBV12-4 and TRBJ1-3; TRBD1 aligns across 7 bases. The CDR3 is 14 amino acids. V was clipped by 6 bases and J by 3 bases; unmatched bases: 5. CDR3 nucleotide sequence: TGTGCCAGCAGCCGGGACAGTCATGGAAACACCATATATTTT. Amino acids: CASSRDSHGNTIYF.

With regard to this clonotype: One end of the junction does not line up with germline, which may come from a read error. This chain uses TRBV4-2 with TRBJ2-1; TRBD1 aligns across 7 bases. The length of the CDR3 is 16 residues. Germline V gives CDR1 LGHNA, CDR2 YNFKEQ. This CDR3 reads CASSQGPTGTYNEQLF. The DNA for the CDR3 is TGTGCCAGCAGCCAGGGCCCGACAGGGACCTACAATGAGCAGTTATTC.

The chain couples TRBV11-2 to TRBJ2-7; D remains unclear. The germline V gene encodes CDR1 SGHAT and CDR2 FQNNGV. Trimming took 6 bases from V and 5 from J, leaving 20 bases between them. The CDR3 sequence is 15 residues long. The CDR3 bases are TGTGCCAGCAGAACCCTAACGGTAGGGCAGAACGAGCAGTACTTC. This gives the protein CASRTLTVGQNEQYF.

This clonotype was observed at least ten times. The chain employs TRBV29-1 and TRBJ2-3; 11 bases fit TRBD2. Trimming at V came to 6 bases and at J to 0 bases, leaving 5 bases not matched to a gene. The germline V gene encodes CDR1 SQVTM and CDR2 ANQGSEA. The CDR3 contains 15 residues. The CDR3 protein is CSVGRLAGSTDTQYF. The CDR3 DNA follows: TGCAGCGTCGGAAGACTAGCGGGGAGCACAGATACGCAGTATTTT.

This clonotype was seen just once. J is TRBJ2-1 and V is TRBV29-1; D gene uncertain. The CDR3 spans 10 residues. CDR1 and CDR2 (germline): SQVTM, ANQGSEA. Trimming shortened V by 5 bases and J by 10 bases, and 9 bases separated the two germline ends. Here the CDR3 reads CSVMFLEQFF. CDR3 in DNA: TGCAGCGTTATGTTCCTCGAGCAGTTCTTC.

CDR3 region: CASRQDILKDHEQYF. Here the CDR3 DNA reads TGTGCCAGCAGACAGGACATACTAAAGGACCACGAGCAGTACTTC. The chain uses TRBV6-5 and TRBJ2-7; a possible D gene is TRBD1 (5 bases). The CDR3 consists of 15 residues. V was trimmed by 6 bases and J by 5 bases, leaving 20 bases between them. Germline CDR1 MNHEY, CDR2 SVGAGI.

The gene calls are TRBV29-1 and TRBJ1-1, with D hard to call. CDR1 SQVTM and CDR2 ANQGSEA come from the germline V gene. Trimming removed 4 bases from V and 1 base from J, with 10 bases in between. This CDR3 has 13 amino acids. This CDR3 is CSVAAQQNTEAFF. Here the CDR3 DNA reads TGCAGCGTTGCCGCACAGCAGAACACTGAAGCTTTCTTT.

As concerns this clonotype: This may come from a read error, since a much larger clone is one base off. This sequence joins TRBV5-8 and TRBJ2-1; no clear D. Germline CDR1 is SGHTS and CDR2 is YDEGEE. CDR3 length: 12 residues. Between the trimmed V and J ends, which lost 7 bases and 4 bases, there was a span of 9 bases. CDR3 bases: TGTGCCAGCGGCTCTCGATACAATGAGCAGTTCTTC. It yields the protein CASGSRYNEQFF.

This chain uses TRBV12-3 or TRBV12-4 with TRBJ2-3, with TRBD1 matching over 11 bases. Trimming at V came to 5 bases and at J to 3 bases, leaving 7 bases not matched to a gene. The CDR3 is made up of 16 amino acids. The CDR3 here is CASSVGTGGGTDTQYF. The CDR3 bases are TGTGCCAGCAGTGTGGGGACAGGGGGAGGAACAGATACGCAGTATTTT.

This clonotype was recorded once. The CDR3 sequence: CASKRGGSLNEQFF. The CDR3, as DNA: TGTGCCAGCAAGCGAGGCGGGAGCCTCAATGAGCAGTTCTTC. The genes are TRBV6-1 and TRBJ2-1, with 7 bases identical to TRBD2. The CDR3 spans 14 residues. Per germline, CDR1 MNHNS and CDR2 SASEGT. The junction had 9 bases not matched to a gene; V was cut back by 7 bases and J by 6 bases.

Concerning this clonotype: Sequence at one end of the junction differs from germline and may be a read error. The genes are TRBV11-2 and TRBJ2-7, with D perhaps being TRBD1 or TRBD2 (6 bases each). The CDR3 totals 12 residues. Germline CDR1 SGHAT, CDR2 FQNNGV. The CDR3 sequence is CASNPGGYEQYF. CDR3 bases: TGTGCCAGCAATCCCGGGGGCTACGAGCAGTATTTC.

About this clonotype: A read error may account for a junction end that differs from germline. This chain joins TRBV11-2 and TRBJ2-1, with 9 positions matching TRBD2. Germline CDR1 and CDR2: SGHAT and FQNNGV. The CDR3 contains 17 residues. CDR3 nucleotides: TGCACCAGCAGCTTAACCATAGCGGGAGTAACGGTCTATGAGCAGTTCTTC. Residues: CTSSLTIAGVTVYEQFF.

A word on this clonotype: A much larger clone differs by one base, so this may be a read error. The rearrangement links TRBV4-1 to TRBJ2-7; 11 bases fit TRBD2. Losses at the gene ends were 5 bases for V and 7 bases for J; bases not matched to a gene: 13. The germline gives CDR1 MGHRA, CDR2 YSYEKL. The CDR3 loop spans 16 amino acids. This chain's CDR3 is CASSVTSGTGSGEQYF. CDR3 sequence (DNA): TGCGCCAGCAGCGTGACTAGCGGGACCGGCTCGGGGGAGCAGTACTTC.

Points on this clonotype: Lacking the conserved final phenylalanine or tryptophan, this CDR3 likely reflects a read error. This chain joins TRBV6-5 and TRBJ1-5, with D hard to call. The CDR3 has 14 residues. Germline values: CDR1 MNHEY, CDR2 SVGAGI. CDR3 loop: CASSPRVRGQSQHL. DNA for the CDR3: TGTGCCAGCAGTCCTAGGGTGAGAGGTCAGTCCCAGCATCTT.

This clonotype was detected a few times. This chain connects TRBV6-1 to TRBJ1-4, with TRBD1 as a possible D gene (5 bases). The CDR3 is made up of 14 amino acids. With 1 base removed from V and 8 bases from J, the gap between germline ends came to 11 bases. Germline loops: CDR1 MNHNS, CDR2 SASEGT. CDR3 DNA sequence: TGTGCCAGCAGTGAAGGGGGCGGGAAGGAAAAACTGTTTTTT. This encodes CASSEGGGKEKLFF.

The chain has TRBV4-1 and TRBJ2-7, with D unresolved. The CDR3 is 14 amino acids. The V end lost 0 bases, the J end lost 0 bases, and 6 bases lay between the germline ends. The germline V gene has CDR1 MGHRA and CDR2 YSYEKL. In DNA form, the CDR3 reads TGCGCCAGCAGCCAAGAGGTCCACTCCTACGAGCAGTACTTC. Its translation: CASSQEVHSYEQYF.

The J gene is TRBJ1-5, the V gene TRBV10-3; D ambiguous. The CDR3 runs 16 residues. The V and J ends lost 7 bases and 2 bases respectively, with 18 bases between them. From germline, CDR1 is ENHRY and CDR2 SYGVKD. DNA of the CDR3: TGTGCCATCATTCCATCAGGTCTAGCGGGCAATCAGCCCCAGCATTTT. Translating it yields CAIIPSGLAGNQPQHF.